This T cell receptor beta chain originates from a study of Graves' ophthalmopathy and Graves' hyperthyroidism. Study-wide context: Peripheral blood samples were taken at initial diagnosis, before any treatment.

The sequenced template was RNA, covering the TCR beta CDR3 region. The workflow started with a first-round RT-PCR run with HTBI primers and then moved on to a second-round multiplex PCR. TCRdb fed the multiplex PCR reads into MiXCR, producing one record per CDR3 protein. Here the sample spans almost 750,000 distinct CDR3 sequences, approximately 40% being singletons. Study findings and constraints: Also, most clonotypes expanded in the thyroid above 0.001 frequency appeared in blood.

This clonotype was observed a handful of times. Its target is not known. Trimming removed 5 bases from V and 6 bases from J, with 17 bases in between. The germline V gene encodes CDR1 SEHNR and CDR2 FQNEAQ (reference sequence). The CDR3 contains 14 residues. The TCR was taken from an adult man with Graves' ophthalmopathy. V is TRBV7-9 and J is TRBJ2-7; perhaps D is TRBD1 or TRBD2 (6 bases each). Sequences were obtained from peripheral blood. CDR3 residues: CASSVVNEGGEQYF. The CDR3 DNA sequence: TGTGCCAGCAGCGTCGTCAATGAGGGGGGCGAGCAGTACTTC.